The table lists the clone carrying this TCR beta chain with many counts. This sample is drawn from a study of T-cell reconstitution after alpha-beta-depleted transplantation in children. Unique molecular identifiers featured in how the TCRbeta library was prepared. TCRdb called the PCR reads again in MiXCR, with one record for every CDR3 protein. The sample holds about 360,000 distinct CDR3 sequences, more than 10% seen once. V was clipped by 5 bases and J by 2 bases, with 10 bases between them. The CDR3 is 12 amino acids. The V gene's germline CDR1 is DFQATT and CDR2 SNEGSKA (reference sequence). The sequence derives from a human donor who donated a stem cell graft to a child with Fanconi anemia. J is TRBJ2-7 and V is TRBV20-1, with unresolved D. The specimen comprised PBMCs, sampled from the stem cell graft. The DNA for the CDR3 is TGCAGTGCTGTCGGGCAGGCCTACGAGCAGTACTTC. Its translation is CSAVGQAYEQYF.